Below, 26 T cell receptor beta chains from the same sample are listed, as sequenced in a study of Graves' ophthalmopathy and Graves' hyperthyroidism. The study amplified TCR beta CDR3 regions using RNA transcripts. HTBI primers were used in a first-round RT-PCR, which preceded a second-round multiplex PCR. From the multiplex PCR reads, TCRdb called clonotypes with MiXCR, one entry per CDR3 protein. The sample holds around 1.1 million distinct CDR3 sequences; roughly two fifths are singletons and the top ten take approximately 10%. The sequencing input was peripheral blood or thyroid tissue (not recorded which). Receptor source: an adult man with Graves' hyperthyroidism.

As for this clonotype: One base away lies a much larger clone, so this may be a sequencing read error. The chain employs TRBV7-9 and TRBJ1-1, with D tentatively TRBD1 (6 bases). The length of the CDR3 is 14 residues. Trimming stripped 0 bases from V and 4 bases from J, with 9 bases between. The germline CDR1 and CDR2 sequences are SEHNR and FQNEAQ (reference sequence). DNA of the CDR3: TGTGCCAGCAGCTTAGCCGCCAGGGGCACTGAAGCTTTCTTT. Its protein product is CASSLAARGTEAFF.

This clonotype has just a few counts. The J gene is TRBJ2-5, the V gene TRBV5-6; 9 bases are shared with TRBD1. The germline V gene has CDR1 SGHDT and CDR2 YYEEEE. V was clipped by 5 bases and J by 1 base; unmatched bases: 3. This CDR3 has 14 amino acids. The DNA for the CDR3 is TGTGCCAGCAGTGGACAGGGGATCCAAGAGACCCAGTACTTC. It specifies CASSGQGIQETQYF.

On this clonotype itself: An end of the junction does not agree with germline; a read error may underlie this. The chain carries TRBV7-4 and TRBJ2-7; no reliable D call. The CDR3 is 15 residues long. Per germline, CDR1 SGHVT and CDR2 SQSDAQ. CDR3: CASSLDWAAQYAQYF. DNA of the CDR3: TGTGCCAGCAGCTTAGATTGGGCGGCCCAATACGCGCAGTACTTC.

This clonotype was counted ten times or more. This chain connects TRBV6-5 to TRBJ1-1; possible D gene TRBD1, 5 bases. There are 15 residues in the CDR3. CDR1 is MNHEY, CDR2 SVGAGI, per germline. V lost 4 bases and J 4 bases, leaving 16 bases between the germline ends. This CDR3 is CASSSGTVGGTEAFF. The CDR3 DNA reads as TGTGCCAGCAGTTCGGGGACCGTTGGAGGCACTGAAGCTTTCTTT.

This clonotype was observed at least ten times. The chain recombines TRBV7-9 with TRBJ2-7; 8 bases fit TRBD1. Germline V CDR1 and CDR2: SEHNR, FQNEAQ (reference sequence). This CDR3 is built from 16 residues. J was trimmed by 2 bases and V by 4 bases; bases with no gene match: 10. For the CDR3, the DNA is TGTGCCAGCAGCTCCTGGGACAGGACGCGCGCCTACGAGCAGTACTTC. Translation gives CASSSWDRTRAYEQYF.

The CDR3 DNA reads as TGTGCCAGCAGCTTATCCGGGAGAGGACCCGACGAGCAGTACTTC. Translated, it gives CASSLSGRGPDEQYF. V gene TRBV7-9 combines with J gene TRBJ2-7, with a tentative D call TRBD2 (6 bases). V shed 2 bases and J shed 5 bases, with 16 bases lying between them. The CDR3 extends over 15 amino acids. Looked up from germline, CDR1 is SEHNR and CDR2 is FQNEAQ (reference sequence). Variable domain in full (rest from reference TRBV7-9 and TRBJ2-7): DTGVSQNPRHKITKRGQNVTFRCDPISEHNRLYWYRQTLGQGPEFLTYFQNEAQLEKSRLLSDRFSAERPKGSFSTLEIQRTEQGDSAMYLCASSLSGRGPDEQYFGPGTRLTVT.

CDR3 loop: CASSLEPLKRETQYF. CDR3 DNA: TGTGCCAGCAGCTTAGAACCTCTAAAGAGAGAGACCCAGTACTTC. This chain links TRBV11-1 with TRBJ2-5; D gene uncertain. Trimming stripped 1 base from V and 4 bases from J, with 13 bases between. Germline CDR1 SGHAT, CDR2 FQDESV (reference sequence). CDR3 length: 15 amino acids.

This clonotype was detected ten times or more. The chain uses TRBV9 and TRBJ1-5; D is possibly TRBD1 (5 bases). V was trimmed by 0 bases and J by 5 bases, leaving 12 bases between them. CDR3 size: 15 residues. Germline CDR1 SGDLS, CDR2 YYNGEE. The CDR3 loop is CASSVDGTADQPQHF. The DNA for the CDR3 is TGTGCCAGCAGCGTAGATGGGACGGCCGATCAGCCCCAGCATTTT.

The table lists this clonotype with many counts. This rearrangement joins TRBV4-3 to TRBJ2-7; TRBD2 is a possible D gene (5 bases). Trimming removed 4 bases at V and 4 bases at J, with 17 bases between. The CDR3 totals 15 residues. Germline V gene sequence: CDR1 LGHNA, CDR2 YSLEER. The CDR3 is CASSPLLGGGYEQYF. The CDR3 bases are TGCGCCAGCAGCCCCCTCCTTGGAGGTGGGTACGAGCAGTACTTC.

In its sample, this clonotype was seen a few times. The chain is built from TRBV7-2 and TRBJ1-6, with a weak D call TRBD1 (6 bases). From germline, CDR1 is SGHTA and CDR2 FQGNSA. Trimming shortened V by 6 bases and J by 9 bases, and 9 bases separated the two germline ends. This CDR3 is 12 amino acids long. The CDR3 coding sequence is TGTGCCAGCAGATCACAGGGTTCACCCCTCCACTTT. This encodes CASRSQGSPLHF.

The chain couples TRBV29-1 to TRBJ2-1; 7 bases map to TRBD1. The CDR3 is made up of 16 amino acids. Germline lookup yields CDR1 SQVTM and CDR2 ANQGSEA. J was trimmed by 0 bases and V by 4 bases; bases with no gene match: 9. The CDR3 DNA reads as TGCAGCGTTGTGGGACAGAAACTGAGCTCCTACAATGAGCAGTTCTTC. Its protein is CSVVGQKLSSYNEQFF.

In its sample, this clonotype was seen many times. The chain employs TRBV2 and TRBJ1-2; TRBD1 aligns across 7 bases. This CDR3 comprises 16 residues. Germline V gene sequence: CDR1 SNHLY, CDR2 FYNNEI. After removal of 6 bases from V and 2 bases from J, the junction contained 12 bases not matched to a gene. The DNA of the CDR3 is TGTGCCAGCAGGAGGAGCGGGACAGTGGTAAACTATGGCTACACCTTC. It translates to CASRRSGTVVNYGYTF.

The sample holds many counts of this clonotype. V gene TRBV7-2 combines with J gene TRBJ1-2; maybe TRBD1 (6 bases). Germline lookup yields CDR1 SGHTA and CDR2 FQGNSA. Trimming left V 2 bases short and J 6 bases short, with 10 bases between. The CDR3 is made up of 13 amino acids. CDR3 sequence: CASSLNRANGYTF. CDR3 DNA sequence: TGTGCCAGCAGCTTAAACAGGGCTAATGGCTACACCTTC.

This chain connects TRBV7-9 to TRBJ1-1; D is undetermined. V lost 4 bases and J 3 bases, leaving 9 bases between the germline ends. The CDR3 covers 13 residues. In germline, CDR1 is SEHNR, CDR2 FQNEAQ (reference sequence). Here the CDR3 DNA reads TGTGCCAGCAGCTCCCAATCTTACACTGAAGCTTTCTTT. Its translation is CASSSQSYTEAFF.

V is TRBV12-3 or TRBV12-4 and J is TRBJ1-1; D unresolved. V was shortened by 4 bases and J by 0 bases, with 15 bases between the two germline ends. The CDR3 covers 16 residues. The CDR3: CASSSSTRPMNTEAFF. Here the CDR3 DNA reads TGTGCCAGCAGTTCCTCCACTCGGCCCATGAACACTGAAGCTTTCTTT.

This sequence joins TRBV5-1 and TRBJ1-6, with D hard to call. Trimming took 1 base from V and 9 from J, leaving 11 bases between them. The V gene's germline CDR1 is SGHRS and CDR2 YFSETQ. CDR3 size: 14 residues. The CDR3 DNA sequence: TGCGCCAGCAGCTTGTTGCCGGGCAGTTCACCCCTCCACTTT. It yields the protein CASSLLPGSSPLHF.

This rearrangement joins TRBV7-9 to TRBJ1-5; no clear D gene. V was pared by 5 bases and J by 11 bases, with 10 bases between. The CDR3 has 11 residues. Germline V CDR1 and CDR2: SEHNR, FQNEAQ (reference sequence). The CDR3 is CASSGDQTQHF. Here the CDR3 DNA reads TGTGCCAGCAGCGGAGACCAGACCCAGCATTTT.

This clonotype was seen more than once but under ten times. The chain joins TRBV7-8 to TRBJ1-4, with D possibly TRBD1 on 6 matching bases. The V and J ends lost 5 bases and 3 bases respectively, with 19 bases between them. The length of the CDR3 is 17 residues. CDR1 and CDR2 (germline): SGHVS, FQNEAQ. The CDR3 bases are TGTGCCAGCAGCACCCGGCCCCAGGGGACGGCTAATGAAAAACTGTTTTTT. As protein: CASSTRPQGTANEKLFF.

The sample holds a few counts of this clonotype. The J gene is TRBJ1-1, the V gene TRBV20-1, with 12 bases identical to TRBD1. CDR1 DFQATT and CDR2 SNEGSKA come from the germline V gene (reference sequence). There are 16 residues in the CDR3. J gave up 5 bases and V 5 bases, and 12 bases lay outside the gene matches. CDR3 coding DNA: TGCAGTGCTGCAAATCGGGACAGGGGGCTTGAGACTGAAGCTTTCTTT. Translating gives CSAANRDRGLETEAFF.

The rearrangement joins TRBV29-1 to TRBJ1-5, with D perhaps TRBD1 (6 bases). The CDR3 contains 11 residues. Germline V gene sequence: CDR1 SQVTM, CDR2 ANQGSEA. V was clipped by 8 bases and J by 4 bases, with 9 bases between them. CDR3 protein: CSRQGNQPQHF. For the CDR3, the DNA is TGCAGCCGTCAGGGGAATCAGCCCCAGCATTTT. Complete variable domain (other parts from reference TRBV29-1 and TRBJ1-5): SAVISQKPSRDICQRGTSLTIQCQVDSQVTMMFWYRQQPGQSLTLIATANQGSEATYESGFVIDKFPISRPNLTFSTLTVSNMSPEDSSIYLCSRQGNQPQHFGDGTRLSIL.

This chain links TRBV7-9 with TRBJ2-5, with 9 bases lining up with TRBD1. The CDR3 is made up of 15 amino acids. In germline, CDR1 is SEHNR, CDR2 FQNEAQ (reference sequence). With 4 bases clipped from V and 4 bases from J, the junction kept 7 bases outside the gene matches. The CDR3 region has the DNA TGTGCCAGCAGCTACGGACAGGGGAGGGTAGAGACCCAGTACTTC. This translates into CASSYGQGRVETQYF.

This clonotype was seen just once. V usage is TRBV29-1 and J usage is TRBJ2-2; D possibly matches TRBD1 or TRBD2 (5 bases each). The CDR3 extends over 12 amino acids. From germline, CDR1 is SQVTM and CDR2 ANQGSEA. Trimming left V 7 bases short and J 7 bases short, with 13 bases between. CDR3 amino acids: CSAGQVGGELFF. CDR3 DNA: TGCAGCGCGGGGCAAGTGGGCGGGGAGCTGTTTTTT.

The chain has TRBV15 and TRBJ1-6, with D possibly being TRBD1 (6 bases). The CDR3 spans 16 residues. Germline assignment: CDR1 LNHNV and CDR2 YYDKDF (reference sequence). The V end was cut by 2 bases, the J end by 5 bases, with 13 bases between. Here the CDR3 reads CATSRSGAGNNSPLHF. The DNA of the CDR3 is TGTGCCACCAGCAGATCAGGGGCAGGAAATAATTCACCCCTCCACTTT.

This clonotype was found many times. J is TRBJ2-7 and V is TRBV10-3, with 14 bases aligning to TRBD2. The germline gives CDR1 ENHRY, CDR2 SYGVKD. Trimming cost V 6 bases and J 6 bases; bases outside gene matches: 10. This CDR3 has 16 residues. DNA of the CDR3: TGTGCCATCAGAACTGGGACTAGCGGGAGCCCCCTCGAGCAGTACTTC. It yields the protein CAIRTGTSGSPLEQYF.

This clonotype appeared many times. The chain couples TRBV20-1 to TRBJ1-6; D perhaps matches TRBD1 (6 bases). CDR3 length equals 14 residues. The germline gives CDR1 DFQATT, CDR2 SNEGSKA (reference sequence). Trimming stripped 1 base from V and 9 bases from J, with 13 bases between. CDR3 in amino acids: CSARGNRELSPLHF. CDR3 nucleotides: TGCAGTGCTAGAGGGAACAGGGAACTTTCACCCCTCCACTTT.

The gene calls are TRBV29-1 and TRBJ1-2; 8 positions match TRBD1. V lost 7 bases, J lost 7 bases, and 14 bases stayed unmatched. The CDR3 sequence is 14 residues long. Germline V gene sequence: CDR1 SQVTM, CDR2 ANQGSEA. For the CDR3, the DNA is TGCAGCGCCGGCCAGGACAGGGTAAACAGTGGCTACACCTTC. Its translation is CSAGQDRVNSGYTF.